The TCR beta chain described here comes from a study of blood T cell repertoires in COVID-19 (dated by TCRdb to the early 2020s). Turning to the overall study: Collaborator samples came from the United States, Italy and Spain and covered acute and convalescent phases of COVID-19. The samples were drawn from the first 160 participants of the ongoing ImmuneRACE study and from 950 to 1,500 subjects provided by 6 global collaborators. The material from the prospective study consisted of cDNA or gDNA derived from T cells, B-cell-depleted T cells, or PBMCs. Where available, HLA class I and class II types were obtained from metadata supplied by the sample provider rather than from assay-based typing. The sample metadata nearly always contained a de-identified subject ID, COVID-19 status, age in years and sex. Subjects who had been exposed to COVID-19, were actively infected with it, or had recovered from it provided the deeply sampled blood TCRbeta repertoires that made up the dataset. A freely available public database, intended as a resource for researchers studying the immune response to SARS-CoV-2, is where the repertoires were released.

From cysteine to phenylalanine, the CDR3 is 11 amino acids long. Of all the DNA, just the CDR3 is kept, 33 bases in frame from base 1. Reading the germline V gene (reference sequence) gives CDR1 LNHDA and CDR2 SQIVND. Trimming costs V 8 bases and J 9 bases, and their ends lie 11 bases apart. TCRbeta CDR3 regions were amplified from genomic DNA by means of the immunoSEQ Assay, a bias-controlled multiplex PCR. Under the source paper's analysis protocol: Within the assay, amplification of reference gene primers was used to estimate how many nucleated cells each sample contained. To quantify the absolute abundance of each unique TCRbeta CDR3 rearrangement, sequence reads were collapsed and filtered. Productive Simpson clonality was computed per sample as the square root of Simpson's diversity index over productive rearrangements. The source is immuneACCESS, and TCRdb retained only in-frame sequences with V and J called. Part of the clones is not carried over; for the studies checked, unresolved V genes explain less than half of this, and the remainder is unexplained. The V and J calls and clone size come from that table; D and trimming were worked out from the DNA. Within this sample are 45,000 to 55,000 clones, with around nine tenths of them counted one time only. Of the sample, less than 30% is held by the ten largest clones.

Collaborating institutions collected whole blood in K2EDTA tubes following their own protocols. For TCRbeta analysis, collaborators shipped samples in one of three forms: frozen whole blood, isolated PBMCs, or DNA extracted from either of those sample types. Broad study findings and their caveats: The quantity of clinical and demographic metadata differed by source and by participant and was supplied without curation.

This clone was recorded only once. Its antigen remains undetermined. No much larger clonotype is one base removed from it; base qualities were not supplied. The chain couples TRBV19 to TRBJ2-4, and TRBD2 may be the D gene, going by 7 matching bases. Sequencing input: peripheral blood. The sequence was collected from a woman aged 80 or over with acute or convalescent COVID-19. The sequence in DNA is TGTGCCAGTTATAGGGGGGGCATTCAGTACTTC. The encoded protein is CASYRGGIQYF.